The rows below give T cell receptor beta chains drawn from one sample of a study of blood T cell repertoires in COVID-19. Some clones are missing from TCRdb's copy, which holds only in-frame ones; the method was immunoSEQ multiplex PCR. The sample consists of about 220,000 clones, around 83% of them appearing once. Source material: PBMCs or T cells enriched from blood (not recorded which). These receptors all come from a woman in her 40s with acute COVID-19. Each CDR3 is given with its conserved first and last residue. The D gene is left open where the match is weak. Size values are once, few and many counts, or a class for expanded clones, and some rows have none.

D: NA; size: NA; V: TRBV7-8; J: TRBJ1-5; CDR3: CASSLAAGGRDQPQHF; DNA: TGTGCCAGCAGCTTAGCGGCGGGGGGAAGGGATCAGCCCCAGCATTTT
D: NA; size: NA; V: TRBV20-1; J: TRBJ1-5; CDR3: CSASSGLRSNQPQHF; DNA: TGCAGTGCTAGTTCGGGACTTCGTAGCAATCAGCCCCAGCATTTT
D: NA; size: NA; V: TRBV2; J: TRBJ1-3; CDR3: CASSEGRAGNTIYF; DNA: TGTGCCAGCAGTGAGGGGAGGGCTGGAAACACCATATATTTT
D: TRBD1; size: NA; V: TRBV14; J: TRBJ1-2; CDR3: CASSPQAGTGKIYGYTF; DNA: TGTGCCAGCAGCCCCCAGGCCGGGACAGGGAAAATCTATGGCTACACCTTC
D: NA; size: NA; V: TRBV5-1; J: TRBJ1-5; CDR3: CASSLTGGIGNQPQHF; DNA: TGCGCCAGCAGCTTGACGGGGGGTATAGGCAATCAGCCCCAGCATTTT
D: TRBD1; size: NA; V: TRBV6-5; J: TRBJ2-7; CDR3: CASGPTGRTYEQYF; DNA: TGTGCCAGCGGGCCGACAGGGCGTACCTACGAGCAGTACTTC
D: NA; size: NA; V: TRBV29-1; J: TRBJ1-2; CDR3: CSVVAGSYYGYTF; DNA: TGCAGCGTTGTTGCAGGGTCGTACTATGGCTACACCTTC
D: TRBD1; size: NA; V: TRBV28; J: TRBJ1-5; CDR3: CASSLLTGGPNQPQHF; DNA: TGTGCCAGCAGTTTATTGACAGGGGGTCCCAATCAGCCCCAGCATTTT
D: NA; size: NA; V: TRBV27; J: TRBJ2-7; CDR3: CASSLLMSGSEQYF; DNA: TGTGCCAGCAGTTTACTCATGTCGGGTTCTGAGCAGTACTTC
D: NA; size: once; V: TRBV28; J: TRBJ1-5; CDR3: CASSPPATGALIF; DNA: TGTGCCAGCAGCCCCCCCGCGACAGGTGCCCTCATTTTT
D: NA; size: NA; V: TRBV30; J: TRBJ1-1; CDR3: CAWSVLGFMNTEAFF; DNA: TGTGCCTGGAGTGTACTCGGTTTTATGAACACTGAAGCTTTCTTT
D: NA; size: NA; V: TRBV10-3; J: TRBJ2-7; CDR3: CAISELIKGVGHEQYF; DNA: TGTGCCATCAGCGAGCTAATCAAAGGGGTAGGGCACGAGCAGTACTTC
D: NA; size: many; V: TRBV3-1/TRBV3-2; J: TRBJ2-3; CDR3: CASSPHGNGIELTDTQYF; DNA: TGTGCCAGCAGCCCCCACGGGAACGGAATCGAACTCACAGATACGCAGTATTTT
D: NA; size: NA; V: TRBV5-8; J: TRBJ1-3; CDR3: CASTRFMGGLGNTIYF; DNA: TGTGCCAGCACCCGCTTCATGGGGGGGCTTGGAAACACCATATATTTT
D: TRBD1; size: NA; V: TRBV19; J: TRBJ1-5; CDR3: CASSTQGAQQPQHF; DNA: TGTGCCAGTAGTACACAGGGGGCGCAGCAGCCCCAGCATTTT
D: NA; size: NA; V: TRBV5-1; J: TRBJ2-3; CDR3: CASSSWRGDTQYF; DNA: TGCGCCAGCAGCTCATGGAGGGGAGATACGCAGTATTTT
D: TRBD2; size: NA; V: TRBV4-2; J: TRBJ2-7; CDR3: CASSQSSGSYEQYF; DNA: TGTGCCAGCAGCCAGTCTAGCGGGAGCTACGAGCAGTACTTC
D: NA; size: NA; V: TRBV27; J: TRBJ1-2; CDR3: CASSLSNSPPYGYTF; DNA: TGTGCCAGCAGTTTATCAAACAGCCCACCTTATGGCTACACCTTC
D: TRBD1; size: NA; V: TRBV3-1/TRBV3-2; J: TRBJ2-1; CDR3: CASSSPGTVNNEQFF; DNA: TGTGCCAGCAGCTCCCCCGGGACAGTTAACAATGAGCAGTTCTTC
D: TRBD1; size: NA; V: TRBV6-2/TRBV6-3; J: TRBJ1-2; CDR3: CASSYSRQGAAGYTF; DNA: TGTGCCAGCAGTTACTCGAGACAGGGGGCCGCTGGCTACACCTTC
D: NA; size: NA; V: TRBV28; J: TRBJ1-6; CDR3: CASSRGNSPLHF; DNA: TGTGCCAGCAGTAGGGGGAATTCACCCCTCCACTTT
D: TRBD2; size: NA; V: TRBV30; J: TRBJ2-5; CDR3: CAWSLGLAVETQYF; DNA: TGTGCCTGGAGTTTGGGACTAGCGGTAGAGACCCAGTACTTC
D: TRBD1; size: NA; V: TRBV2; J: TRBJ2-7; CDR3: CATHLDRGSYEQYF; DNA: TGTGCCACCCACCTGGACAGGGGCTCCTACGAGCAGTACTTC